These T cell receptor beta chains were read from a single sample in a study of T cells in narcolepsy. Clones were sequenced by immunoSEQ multiplex PCR, and TCRdb holds only the in-frame ones, with some missing. Of tens of thousands of clones in the sample, 82% were seen once. Sequences were obtained from CD45RA- memory CD4+ T cells from PBMCs. These receptor sequences come from a human donor with narcolepsy. CDR3s include the opening cysteine and the closing phenylalanine or tryptophan. Each record gives: J gene, CDR3 length, D gene, clone size, V gene, CDR3 protein, CDR3 DNA. A D gene is named only where the DNA matches it firmly. Clone size is stated in some rows and not others, as once, few, many or a class when expanded.

j_call: TRBJ1-2; cdr3_length: 12; d_call: NA; clone_size: NA; v_call: TRBV6-1; cdr3_aa: CASGRGVGIVLF; cdr3_nt: TGTGCCAGCGGTAGAGGCGTCGGGATCGTTCTCTTC
j_call: TRBJ1-1; cdr3_length: 15; d_call: NA; clone_size: NA; v_call: TRBV27; cdr3_aa: CASSLSGDARTEAFF; cdr3_nt: TGTGCCAGCAGTTTATCAGGGGACGCTCGCACTGAAGCTTTCTTT
j_call: TRBJ1-5; cdr3_length: 13; d_call: NA; clone_size: NA; v_call: TRBV7-2; cdr3_aa: CASSYQTSQPQHF; cdr3_nt: TGTGCCAGCAGCTATCAGACCAGCCAGCCCCAGCATTTT
j_call: TRBJ1-1; cdr3_length: 13; d_call: NA; clone_size: NA; v_call: TRBV14; cdr3_aa: CASSPYVATEAFF; cdr3_nt: TGTGCCAGCAGCCCCTACGTGGCCACTGAAGCTTTCTTT
j_call: TRBJ2-6; cdr3_length: 14; d_call: NA; clone_size: NA; v_call: TRBV5-3; cdr3_aa: CASSLEGTANVLTF; cdr3_nt: TGTGCCAGCAGCTTGGAGGGGACGGCCAACGTCCTGACTTTC
j_call: TRBJ2-1; cdr3_length: 15; d_call: TRBD2; clone_size: few; v_call: TRBV5-1; cdr3_aa: CASSLAGLANNEQFF; cdr3_nt: TGCGCCAGCAGCTTGGCGGGACTAGCCAACAATGAGCAGTTCTTC
j_call: TRBJ2-3; cdr3_length: 15; d_call: NA; clone_size: NA; v_call: TRBV6-6; cdr3_aa: CASSSEGRTTDTQYF; cdr3_nt: TGTGCCAGCAGTTCAGAGGGACGTACCACAGATACGCAGTATTTT
j_call: TRBJ2-5; cdr3_length: 15; d_call: NA; clone_size: NA; v_call: TRBV18; cdr3_aa: CASSRQSGYQETQYF; cdr3_nt: TGTGCCAGCTCACGACAATCCGGATACCAAGAGACCCAGTACTTC
j_call: TRBJ2-1; cdr3_length: 12; d_call: NA; clone_size: NA; v_call: TRBV7-2; cdr3_aa: CASSTFNDEQFF; cdr3_nt: TGTGCCAGCAGCACATTTAACGATGAGCAGTTCTTC
j_call: TRBJ1-2; cdr3_length: 13; d_call: TRBD1; clone_size: NA; v_call: TRBV2; cdr3_aa: CASRGQGDRGYTF; cdr3_nt: TGTGCCAGCAGGGGACAGGGAGATCGTGGCTACACCTTC
j_call: TRBJ1-3; cdr3_length: 14; d_call: TRBD1; clone_size: NA; v_call: TRBV5-6; cdr3_aa: CASSTGGPGNTIYF; cdr3_nt: TGTGCCAGCAGCACAGGGGGCCCTGGAAACACCATATATTTT
j_call: TRBJ2-3; cdr3_length: 13; d_call: NA; clone_size: NA; v_call: TRBV6-1; cdr3_aa: CASILGSTDTQYF; cdr3_nt: TGTGCCAGCATTCTGGGGTCCACAGATACGCAGTATTTT
j_call: TRBJ1-2; cdr3_length: 14; d_call: NA; clone_size: NA; v_call: TRBV5-1; cdr3_aa: CASSLARLEGGYTF; cdr3_nt: TGCGCCAGCAGCTTGGCCCGACTCGAGGGTGGCTACACCTTC
j_call: TRBJ2-7; cdr3_length: 14; d_call: TRBD2; clone_size: NA; v_call: TRBV27; cdr3_aa: CASRRTSGSVEQYF; cdr3_nt: TGTGCCAGCAGGCGGACTAGCGGGAGCGTCGAGCAGTACTTC
j_call: TRBJ2-2; cdr3_length: 15; d_call: TRBD1; clone_size: NA; v_call: TRBV7-3; cdr3_aa: CASSLDRGSTGELFF; cdr3_nt: TGTGCCAGCAGCTTAGACAGGGGATCCACCGGGGAGCTGTTTTTT
j_call: TRBJ1-5; cdr3_length: 12; d_call: NA; clone_size: NA; v_call: TRBV30; cdr3_aa: CAWSDSNQPQHF; cdr3_nt: TGTGCCTGGAGTGACAGCAATCAGCCCCAGCATTTT
j_call: TRBJ1-5; cdr3_length: 18; d_call: NA; clone_size: NA; v_call: TRBV30; cdr3_aa: CAWSPFQSGFYSNQPQHF; cdr3_nt: TGTGCCTGGAGTCCCTTTCAGTCAGGATTTTATAGCAATCAGCCCCAGCATTTT
j_call: TRBJ1-3; cdr3_length: 16; d_call: NA; clone_size: NA; v_call: TRBV30; cdr3_aa: CAWGPRGGLSGNTIYF; cdr3_nt: TGTGCCTGGGGCCCTCGGGGGGGCCTCTCTGGAAACACCATATATTTT
j_call: TRBJ2-2; cdr3_length: 16; d_call: TRBD1; clone_size: NA; v_call: TRBV7-3; cdr3_aa: CASSSRTGRNTGELFF; cdr3_nt: TGTGCCAGCAGCTCCCGGACAGGGAGGAACACCGGGGAGCTGTTTTTT
j_call: TRBJ1-1; cdr3_length: 15; d_call: NA; clone_size: NA; v_call: TRBV9; cdr3_aa: CASSPSGGGGTEAFF; cdr3_nt: TGTGCCAGCAGCCCCTCTGGGGGGGGCGGCACTGAAGCTTTCTTT
j_call: TRBJ2-2; cdr3_length: 16; d_call: NA; clone_size: NA; v_call: TRBV25-1; cdr3_aa: CASSEYVPGTTGELFF; cdr3_nt: TGTGCCAGCAGTGAATATGTCCCGGGAACGACCGGGGAGCTGTTTTTT
j_call: TRBJ1-1; cdr3_length: 13; d_call: NA; clone_size: NA; v_call: TRBV10-2; cdr3_aa: CASTGGPNTEAFF; cdr3_nt: TGCGCCAGCACCGGGGGCCCGAACACTGAAGCTTTCTTT
j_call: TRBJ2-5; cdr3_length: 15; d_call: NA; clone_size: NA; v_call: TRBV7-2; cdr3_aa: CASSPTRGARETQYF; cdr3_nt: TGTGCCAGCAGCCCCACTAGGGGGGCCCGAGAGACCCAGTACTTC
j_call: TRBJ1-1; cdr3_length: 13; d_call: NA; clone_size: NA; v_call: TRBV10-1; cdr3_aa: CASKGGGNTEAFF; cdr3_nt: TGCGCCAGCAAAGGGGGGGGGAACACTGAAGCTTTCTTT
j_call: TRBJ1-4; cdr3_length: 13; d_call: NA; clone_size: few; v_call: TRBV19; cdr3_aa: CASSARGRGRLFF; cdr3_nt: TGTGCCAGTAGCGCACGGGGCAGGGGTAGACTGTTTTTT
j_call: TRBJ2-3; cdr3_length: 14; d_call: TRBD1; clone_size: NA; v_call: TRBV5-4; cdr3_aa: CASSPGQFTDTQYF; cdr3_nt: TGTGCCAGCAGCCCGGGACAGTTCACAGATACGCAGTATTTT
j_call: TRBJ2-4; cdr3_length: 12; d_call: NA; clone_size: NA; v_call: TRBV30; cdr3_aa: CAWSYQGTLRYF; cdr3_nt: TGTGCCTGGAGTTACCAAGGGACTCTTCGGTACTTC
j_call: TRBJ2-1; cdr3_length: 15; d_call: TRBD2; clone_size: NA; v_call: TRBV5-4; cdr3_aa: CASSSTSGTFNEQFF; cdr3_nt: TGTGCCAGCAGCTCCACTAGCGGGACTTTCAATGAGCAGTTCTTC
j_call: TRBJ2-1; cdr3_length: 11; d_call: NA; clone_size: NA; v_call: TRBV14; cdr3_aa: CASSQVNEQFF; cdr3_nt: TGTGCCAGCAGCCAAGTGAATGAGCAGTTCTTC
j_call: TRBJ1-1; cdr3_length: 15; d_call: NA; clone_size: NA; v_call: TRBV11-2; cdr3_aa: CASSGFEGYGTEAFF; cdr3_nt: TGTGCCAGCAGTGGGTTCGAAGGTTACGGCACTGAAGCTTTCTTT
j_call: TRBJ2-1; cdr3_length: 18; d_call: TRBD1; clone_size: NA; v_call: TRBV6-9; cdr3_aa: CASRGTTSDRGLFNEQFF; cdr3_nt: TGTGCCAGCAGGGGGACAACCTCAGACAGGGGATTATTCAATGAGCAGTTCTTC
j_call: TRBJ2-7; cdr3_length: 13; d_call: TRBD1; clone_size: NA; v_call: TRBV11-2; cdr3_aa: CASSPIRDREEYF; cdr3_nt: TGTGCCAGCAGCCCCATTAGGGACAGGGAAGAGTACTTC
j_call: TRBJ1-3; cdr3_length: 13; d_call: NA; clone_size: NA; v_call: TRBV2; cdr3_aa: CASSERWRNTIYF; cdr3_nt: TGTGCCAGCAGTGAACGGTGGCGAAACACCATATATTTT
j_call: TRBJ1-6; cdr3_length: 15; d_call: NA; clone_size: few; v_call: TRBV6-4; cdr3_aa: CASSDTGRTNSPLHF; cdr3_nt: TGTGCCAGCAGTGATACCGGACGGACTAATTCACCCCTCCACTTT
j_call: TRBJ2-7; cdr3_length: 14; d_call: TRBD2; clone_size: once; v_call: TRBV5-4; cdr3_aa: CASSLEGTSFEQYF; cdr3_nt: TGTGCCAGCAGCTTGGAGGGGACTAGTTTCGAGCAGTACTTC